This T cell receptor beta chain was recovered during a study of blood T cell repertoires in COVID-19. Study background: The study drew acute and convalescent COVID-19 samples from the United States, Italy and Spain.

Sequenced by immunoSEQ multiplex PCR; TCRdb stores in-frame clones only, minus some. The data contain approximately 97,000 clones, about nine tenths of them singletons. Sequenced sample: peripheral blood. This sequence was found in a woman between 50 and 59 years old with COVID-19, enrolled during active disease.

The CDR3: CASSLFINPGTPFGELFF. The CDR3, as DNA: TGTGCCAGCAGTTTATTCATCAATCCAGGGACTCCGTTCGGGGAGCTGTTTTTT. The chain recombines TRBV27 with TRBJ2-2; TRBD2 is a possible D gene (6 bases). V was shortened by 1 base and J by 7 bases, with 22 bases between the two germline ends. The CDR3 extends over 18 amino acids. Germline V CDR1 and CDR2: MNHEY, SMNVEV (reference sequence).